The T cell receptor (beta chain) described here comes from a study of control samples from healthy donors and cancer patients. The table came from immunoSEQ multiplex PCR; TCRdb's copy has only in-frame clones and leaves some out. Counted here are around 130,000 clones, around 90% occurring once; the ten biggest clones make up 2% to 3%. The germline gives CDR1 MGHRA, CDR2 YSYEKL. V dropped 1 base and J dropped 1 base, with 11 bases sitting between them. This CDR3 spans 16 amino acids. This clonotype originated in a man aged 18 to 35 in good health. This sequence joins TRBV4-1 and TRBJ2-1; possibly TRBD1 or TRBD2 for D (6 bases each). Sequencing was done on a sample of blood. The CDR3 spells CASSQGGGPSYNEQFF. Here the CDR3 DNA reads TGCGCCAGCAGCCAAGGAGGGGGGCCGTCCTACAATGAGCAGTTCTTC.